A single sample is the source of the 9 T cell receptor beta chains below, sequenced in a study of blood T cell repertoires in COVID-19. Here immunoSEQ multiplex PCR was the method, and the copy in TCRdb shows in-frame clones only, minus some. The table has about 50,000 clones, 70% to 85% seen once; the top ten hold approximately 5.3%. The sample taken for sequencing was PBMCs or T cells enriched from blood (not recorded which). The origin of the receptors is a woman between 50 and 59 years old with acute COVID-19.

The chain carries TRBV4-1 and TRBJ1-6; a possible D gene is TRBD1 (5 bases). V was trimmed by 0 bases and J by 6 bases, leaving 12 bases between them. Looked up from germline, CDR1 is MGHRA and CDR2 is YSYEKL. This CDR3 has 16 amino acids. CDR3 sequence: CASSQDGGTLNSPLHF. CDR3 sequence (DNA): TGCGCCAGCAGCCAAGATGGGGGGACTCTTAATTCACCCCTCCACTTT.

The rearrangement uses TRBV7-3 and TRBJ1-2; 7 bases are a match to TRBD1. The J segment lost 8 bases and the V segment lost 5 bases, leaving 8 bases of the junction unmatched. The germline V gene encodes CDR1 SGHTA and CDR2 FQGTGA. This CDR3 has 13 residues. The CDR3: CASSLVTGVGYTF. The CDR3 DNA follows: TGTGCCAGCAGCCTCGTCACAGGGGTGGGCTACACCTTC.

On this clone itself: Distinct nucleotide sequences in the sample also encode this CDR3. The chain carries TRBV30 and TRBJ2-7; 7 nucleotides line up with TRBD2. Trimming cost V 3 bases and J 2 bases; bases outside gene matches: 16. Germline CDR1 GTSNPN, CDR2 SVGIG (reference sequence). The CDR3 sequence is 17 residues long. CDR3 nucleotide sequence: TGTGCCTGGAGAACAAAGGGGCGGGGAGGGGAACCCTACGAGCAGTACTTC. This sequence encodes CAWRTKGRGGEPYEQYF.

The gene calls are TRBV11-2 and TRBJ1-6, with D hard to call. Trimming pared 11 bases from V and 7 bases from J, leaving 15 bases between. The V gene's germline CDR1 is SGHAT and CDR2 FQNNGV. The CDR3 is 13 residues long. For the CDR3, the DNA is TGTGCCGTTCGAGAGGGTCTAAATTCACCCCTCCACTTT. It yields the protein CAVREGLNSPLHF.

V usage is TRBV27 and J usage is TRBJ2-1; D uncertain. V shed 6 bases and J shed 2 bases, with 14 bases lying between them. CDR1 and CDR2 from the germline V gene are MNHEY and SMNVEV (reference sequence). CDR3 length: 15 amino acids. CDR3 coding DNA: TGTGCCAGCAGCCACGCCGTTAACACCTACAATGAGCAGTTCTTC. It codes for CASSHAVNTYNEQFF.

V and J are TRBV4-1 and TRBJ1-2; 7 bases fit TRBD1. Trimming at V came to 0 bases and at J to 6 bases, leaving 1 base not matched to a gene. CDR1 MGHRA and CDR2 YSYEKL come from the germline V gene. The CDR3 length is 13 residues. Written as DNA, the CDR3 is TGCGCCAGCAGCCAAGAGCAGGGGGATGGCTACACCTTC. It specifies CASSQEQGDGYTF.

A few counts support this clone. This CDR3 is CASSLDLSFGEQFF. CDR3 DNA sequence: TGTGCCAGCAGCTTAGATCTGAGCTTCGGTGAGCAGTTCTTC. J is TRBJ2-1 and V is TRBV11-3; D is undetermined. From germline, CDR1 is SGHNT and CDR2 YENEEA. Trimming removed 0 bases at V and 9 bases at J, with 12 bases between. This CDR3 is 14 amino acids long.

This clone was counted only a few times. V and J are TRBV7-2 and TRBJ1-3; D unclear. Germline V gives CDR1 SGHTA, CDR2 FQGNSA. The CDR3 length is 15 residues. Trimming cost V 1 base and J 0 bases, with 7 bases left between them. The chain's CDR3 is CASSLDGLSGNTIYF. The CDR3 DNA reads TGTGCCAGCAGCTTAGACGGACTCTCTGGAAACACCATATATTTT.

V and J are TRBV24-1 and TRBJ2-1, with TRBD2 matching 7 bases. Trimming took 10 bases from V and 9 from J; bases not matched to a gene: 14. CDR1 is KGHDR, CDR2 SFDVKD, per germline. The CDR3 has 14 residues. The CDR3 spells CATGSAGKLGEQFF. The CDR3 region has the DNA TGTGCCACAGGGTCAGCGGGGAAGTTGGGTGAGCAGTTCTTC.